The 11 T cell receptor beta chains reported below all come from one sample, sequenced in a study of CD8 T cells in Susac syndrome. An amount of RNA that ranged from about 0.45 to 1 ug was reverse transcribed with random hexamers. TCRdb used MiXCR to reprocess the immunoSEQ multiplex PCR reads, holding one entry per CDR3 protein. The sample shows some 300,000 distinct CDR3 sequences, approximately 89% of them seen only once. Sequenced sample: CD8+ T cells from PBMCs. The receptors were sampled from a human donor with multiple sclerosis.

Remarks on this clonotype: One end of the junction does not line up with germline, which may come from a read error. The CDR3 DNA reads TGTGCTAGCAGCCAAGGTCTCAATCAGCCCCAGCATTTT. Its protein product is CASSQGLNQPQHF. This chain links TRBV7-7 with TRBJ1-5; D is unclear. Germline CDR1 SSHAT, CDR2 FNYEAQ (reference sequence). The length of the CDR3 is 13 residues.

This clonotype was picked up one time. The chain has TRBV2 and TRBJ2-1, with TRBD2 matching 10 bases. This CDR3 contains 19 residues. Germline-derived CDR1 and CDR2 are SNHLY and FYNNEI. V was pared by 5 bases and J by 5 bases, with 18 bases of the junction left unmatched. The CDR3, as DNA: TGTGCCAGCAGTTTTCTAGCGGGAGATGTTGGTTCAGAGAACAATGAGCAGTTCTTC. It specifies CASSFLAGDVGSENNEQFF.

The rearrangement links TRBV10-3 to TRBJ2-7; tentative D call: TRBD2 (5 bases). Trimming stripped 4 bases from V and 0 bases from J, with 7 bases between. CDR1 and CDR2 (germline): ENHRY, SYGVKD. The CDR3 spans 13 residues. CDR3 sequence: CAISGEGSYEQYF. DNA of the CDR3: TGTGCCATCAGTGGAGAGGGCTCCTACGAGCAGTACTTC.

The chain recombines TRBV7-9 with TRBJ2-3; TRBD2 is a possible D gene (5 bases). This CDR3 has 17 amino acids. Looked up from germline, CDR1 is SEHNR and CDR2 is FQNEAQ (reference sequence). V lost 5 bases and J 3 bases, leaving 21 bases between the germline ends. This CDR3 reads CASSTLLAGERTDTQYF. CDR3 DNA: TGTGCCAGCAGCACTCTTCTAGCAGGAGAAAGGACAGATACGCAGTATTTT. The variable domain in full, with the rest retrieved from reference TRBV7-9 and TRBJ2-3, is DTGVSQNPRHKITKRGQNVTFRCDPISEHNRLYWYRQTLGQGPEFLTYFQNEAQLEKSRLLSDRFSAERPKGSFSTLEIQRTEQGDSAMYLCASSTLLAGERTDTQYFGPGTRLTVL.

The gene calls are TRBV4-1 and TRBJ1-1, with D hard to call. The V and J ends lost 1 base and 0 bases respectively, with 15 bases between them. CDR3 size: 17 residues. Germline CDR1 and CDR2: MGHRA and YSYEKL. DNA for the CDR3: TGCGCCAGCAGCCAAGTACCCGGTGGTCACCTGAACACTGAAGCTTTCTTT. Its translation: CASSQVPGGHLNTEAFF.

The chain links TRBV20-1 to TRBJ2-5; D could derive from TRBD1 or TRBD2 (5 bases each). The V and J ends lost 4 bases and 2 bases respectively, with 14 bases between them. The CDR3 contains 14 residues. Germline V lookup: CDR1 DFQATT, CDR2 SNEGSKA (reference sequence). CDR3 nucleotides: TGCAGTGCTACCCCTCCGTGGGGGCAAGAGACCCAGTACTTC. Protein: CSATPPWGQETQYF.

This chain connects TRBV30 to TRBJ2-4, with TRBD2 as a possible D gene (6 bases). Germline-derived CDR1 and CDR2 are GTSNPN and SVGIG (reference sequence). The CDR3 is 12 amino acids. Trimming took off 5 bases at V and 9 bases at J, with 14 bases between the two ends. The CDR3 loop reads CAWVQPEGIQYF. CDR3 nucleotides: TGTGCCTGGGTCCAGCCGGAGGGCATTCAGTACTTC.

V usage is TRBV20-1 and J usage is TRBJ2-7, with D tentatively TRBD1 (5 bases). The CDR3 length is 15 residues. The V gene lost 0 bases and the J gene lost 3 bases, with 15 bases spanning the gap. Germline values: CDR1 DFQATT, CDR2 SNEGSKA (reference sequence). The CDR3 protein is CSARDLRGRVYEQYF. The CDR3, as DNA: TGCAGTGCTAGAGATCTTAGGGGTAGGGTCTACGAGCAGTACTTC.

This chain links TRBV15 with TRBJ2-3; no definite D call. V was trimmed by 5 bases and J by 3 bases, leaving 12 bases between them. The CDR3 is made up of 14 amino acids. Germline CDR1 is LNHNV and CDR2 is YYDKDF (reference sequence). The DNA for the CDR3 is TGTGCCACCAGCGGAACCCTTGCTACAGATACGCAGTATTTT. Protein sequence: CATSGTLATDTQYF.

The CDR3 nucleotides read TGTGCCAGCAGTGCGGGAACGTTACCCAACGTCCTGACTTTC. Translated: CASSAGTLPNVLTF. This rearrangement joins TRBV27 to TRBJ2-6; D perhaps matches TRBD2 (6 bases). Germline CDR1 reads MNHEY; CDR2 reads SMNVEV (reference sequence). This CDR3 has 14 residues. Trimming removed 5 bases at V and 8 bases at J, with 13 bases between.

The DNA for the CDR3 is TGTGCCAGCGACTCCGGGACAAGCCCCGAAAAACTGTTTTTT. Translating gives CASDSGTSPEKLFF. The rearrangement links TRBV19 to TRBJ1-4; possibly TRBD1 for D (6 bases). The CDR3 runs to 14 residues. V lost 9 bases to trimming and J lost 8 bases, with 19 bases between them. The germline CDR1 and CDR2 sequences are LNHDA and SQIVND (reference sequence).